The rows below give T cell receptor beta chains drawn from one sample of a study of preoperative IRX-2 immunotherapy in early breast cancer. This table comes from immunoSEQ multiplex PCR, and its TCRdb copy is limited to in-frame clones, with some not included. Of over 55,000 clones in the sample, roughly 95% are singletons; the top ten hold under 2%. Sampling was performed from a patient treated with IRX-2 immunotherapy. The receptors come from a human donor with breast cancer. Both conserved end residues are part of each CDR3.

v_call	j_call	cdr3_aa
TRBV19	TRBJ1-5	CASSIGGQGVWQPQHF
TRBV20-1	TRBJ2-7	CSARGDAEQYF
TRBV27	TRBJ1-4	CASSPLTGFNEKLFF
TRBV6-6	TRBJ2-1	CASSYVDRDNEQFF
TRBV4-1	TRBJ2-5	CASSRAGQETQYF
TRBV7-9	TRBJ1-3	CASSPTVPGNTIYF
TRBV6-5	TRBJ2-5	CASRAGTGRQETQYF
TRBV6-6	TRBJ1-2	CASTRAGGYTF
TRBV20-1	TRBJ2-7	CSGRHSYEQYF
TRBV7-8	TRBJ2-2	CASSLVLAAGELFF
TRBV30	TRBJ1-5	CAWSVRRGQPQHF
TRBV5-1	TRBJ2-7	CASSSLAGSSYEQYF
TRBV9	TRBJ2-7	CASSGQGSYEQYF
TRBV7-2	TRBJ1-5	CASSLSPKYQPQHF
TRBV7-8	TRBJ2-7	CASSNPGTRVYEQYF
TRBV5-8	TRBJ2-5	CASSLGARLETQYF
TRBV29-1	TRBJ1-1	CSANRDRGLMNTEAFF
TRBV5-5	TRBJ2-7	CASSLTGSSYEQYF
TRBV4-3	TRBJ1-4	CASSQDRGEKLFF
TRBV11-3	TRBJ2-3	CASSLEGLSTDTQYF
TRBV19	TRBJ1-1	CASSILGTNTEAFF
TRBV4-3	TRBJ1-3	CASSPEPGNTIYF
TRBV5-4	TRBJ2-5	CASSLGLAGGLETQYF
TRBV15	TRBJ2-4	CATSTGAVMAKNIQYF
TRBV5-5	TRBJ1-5	CASSLGFSGYFHQPQHF
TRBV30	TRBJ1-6	CAWSGNRGPPYNSPLHF
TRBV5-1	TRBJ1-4	CASSLAGTATNEKLFF
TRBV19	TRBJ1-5	CASSRLTAGLGQPQHF
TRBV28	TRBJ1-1	CASKPPGAGATEAFF
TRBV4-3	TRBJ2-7	CASSQLDRDEQYF
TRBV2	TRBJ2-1	CASSERANEQFF
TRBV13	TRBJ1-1	CASSYSQFSNTEAFF
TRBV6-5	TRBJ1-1	CASSYTYRANTEAFF
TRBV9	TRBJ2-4	CASSVVGLAGIEPAKNIQYF
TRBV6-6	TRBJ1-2	CASSYGINYGYTF
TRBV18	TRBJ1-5	CASSPSVGRGNQPQHF